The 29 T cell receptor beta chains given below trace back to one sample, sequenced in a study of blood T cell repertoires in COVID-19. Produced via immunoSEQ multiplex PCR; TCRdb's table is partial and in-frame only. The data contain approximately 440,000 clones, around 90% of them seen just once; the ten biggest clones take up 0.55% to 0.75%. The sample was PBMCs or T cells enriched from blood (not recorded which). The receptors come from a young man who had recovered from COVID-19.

The CDR3 nucleotides read TGTGCCTGGAGTGTCGCCCGGGTAGCGGATGAGCAGTTCTTC. Translation: CAWSVARVADEQFF. This chain links TRBV30 with TRBJ2-1; D is perhaps TRBD2 (6 bases). Germline CDR1 GTSNPN, CDR2 SVGIG (reference sequence). V gave up 0 bases and J gave up 8 bases, with 14 bases separating them. The CDR3 totals 14 residues.

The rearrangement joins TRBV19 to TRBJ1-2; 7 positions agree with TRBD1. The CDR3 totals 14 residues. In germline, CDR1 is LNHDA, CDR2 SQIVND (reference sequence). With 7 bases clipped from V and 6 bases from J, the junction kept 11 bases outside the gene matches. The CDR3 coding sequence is TGTGCCAGTACCAATCAGGGGGTAAGGCATGGCTACACCTTC. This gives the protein CASTNQGVRHGYTF. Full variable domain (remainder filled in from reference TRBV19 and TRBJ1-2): DGGITQSPKYLFRKEGQNVTLSCEQNLNHDAMYWYRQDPGQGLRLIYYSQIVNDFQKGDIAEGYSVSREKKESFPLTVTSAQKNPTAFYLCASTNQGVRHGYTFGSGTRLTVV.

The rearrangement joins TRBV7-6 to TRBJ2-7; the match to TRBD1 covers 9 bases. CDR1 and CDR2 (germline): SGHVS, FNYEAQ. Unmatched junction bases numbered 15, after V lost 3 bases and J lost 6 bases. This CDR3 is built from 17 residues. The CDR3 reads CASSFLGGKTGGAEQYF. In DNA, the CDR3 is TGTGCCAGCAGCTTTTTAGGGGGGAAGACAGGGGGTGCCGAGCAGTACTTC.

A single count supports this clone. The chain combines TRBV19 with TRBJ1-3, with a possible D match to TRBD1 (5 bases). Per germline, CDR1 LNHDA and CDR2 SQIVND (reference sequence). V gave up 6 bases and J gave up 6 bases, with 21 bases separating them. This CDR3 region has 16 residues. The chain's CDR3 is CASRLGTGAAENTIYF. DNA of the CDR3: TGTGCCAGTAGATTAGGGACTGGGGCAGCCGAAAACACCATATATTTT.

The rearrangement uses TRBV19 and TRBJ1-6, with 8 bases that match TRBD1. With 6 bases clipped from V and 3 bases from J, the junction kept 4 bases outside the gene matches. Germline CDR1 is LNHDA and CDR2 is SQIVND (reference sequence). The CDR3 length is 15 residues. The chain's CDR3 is CASSTGQDYNSPLHF. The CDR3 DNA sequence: TGTGCCAGTAGCACGGGACAGGACTATAATTCACCCCTCCACTTT.

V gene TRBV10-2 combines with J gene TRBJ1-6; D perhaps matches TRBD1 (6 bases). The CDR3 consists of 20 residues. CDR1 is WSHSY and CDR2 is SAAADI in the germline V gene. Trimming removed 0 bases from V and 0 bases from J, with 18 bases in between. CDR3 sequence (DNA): TGCGCCAGCAGTGAGTCGATGGCGATGATGACAGGCTCCTATAATTCACCCCTCCACTTT. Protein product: CASSESMAMMTGSYNSPLHF.

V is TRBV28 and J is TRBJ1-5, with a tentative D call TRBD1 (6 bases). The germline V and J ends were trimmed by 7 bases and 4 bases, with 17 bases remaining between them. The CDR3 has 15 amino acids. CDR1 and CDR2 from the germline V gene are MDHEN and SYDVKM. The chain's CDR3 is CASTLTGTANQPQHF. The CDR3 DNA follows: TGTGCCAGCACCCTAACAGGGACGGCAAATCAGCCCCAGCATTTT.

The CDR3 is CASSPASWSPLHF. The DNA of the CDR3 is TGTGCCAGCAGCCCCGCCAGTTGGTCACCCCTCCACTTT. This sequence joins TRBV12-3 or TRBV12-4 and TRBJ1-6; D unclear. Between the trimmed V and J ends, which lost 6 bases and 10 bases, there was a span of 13 bases. This CDR3 region has 13 residues.

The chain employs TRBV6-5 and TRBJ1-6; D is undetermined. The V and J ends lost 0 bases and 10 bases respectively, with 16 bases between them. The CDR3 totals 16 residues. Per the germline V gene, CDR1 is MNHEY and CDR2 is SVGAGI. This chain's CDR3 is CASSYSRRSGPSPLHF. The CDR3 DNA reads TGTGCCAGCAGTTACTCGAGGAGGTCTGGGCCGTCACCCCTCCACTTT.

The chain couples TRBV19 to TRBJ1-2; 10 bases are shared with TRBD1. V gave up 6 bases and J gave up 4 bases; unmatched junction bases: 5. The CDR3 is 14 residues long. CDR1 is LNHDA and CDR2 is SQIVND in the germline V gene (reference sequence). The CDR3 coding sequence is TGTGCCAGTAGCGCGGACAGGGGGGCCTATGGCTACACCTTC. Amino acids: CASSADRGAYGYTF.

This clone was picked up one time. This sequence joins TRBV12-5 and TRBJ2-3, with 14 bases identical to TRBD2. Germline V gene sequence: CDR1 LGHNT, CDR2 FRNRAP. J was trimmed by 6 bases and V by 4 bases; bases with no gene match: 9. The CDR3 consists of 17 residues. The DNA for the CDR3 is TGTGCTAGTGGTTCAGGACTAGCGGGGGGCCGGGGGGATACGCAGTATTTT. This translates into CASGSGLAGGRGDTQYF.

The CDR3 loop reads CASSEAWTFYGYTF. CDR3 DNA sequence: TGTGCCAGCAGTGAAGCCTGGACATTCTATGGCTACACCTTC. The chain employs TRBV2 and TRBJ1-2; D possibly corresponds to TRBD1 (5 bases). From germline, CDR1 is SNHLY and CDR2 FYNNEI. There are 14 residues in the CDR3. V gave up 0 bases and J gave up 4 bases, with 9 bases separating them.

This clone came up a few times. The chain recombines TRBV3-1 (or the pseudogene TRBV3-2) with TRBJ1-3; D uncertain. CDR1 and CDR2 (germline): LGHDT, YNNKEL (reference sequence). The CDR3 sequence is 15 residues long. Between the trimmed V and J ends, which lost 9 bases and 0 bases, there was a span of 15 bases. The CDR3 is CASGEEILSGNTIYF. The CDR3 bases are TGTGCCAGTGGGGAGGAGATACTCTCTGGAAACACCATATATTTT.

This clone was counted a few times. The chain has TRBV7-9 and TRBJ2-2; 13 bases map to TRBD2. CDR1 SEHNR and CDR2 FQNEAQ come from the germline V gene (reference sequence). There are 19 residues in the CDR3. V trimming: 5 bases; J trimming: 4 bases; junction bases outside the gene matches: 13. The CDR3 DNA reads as TGTGCCAGCAGCCAAAAACTAGCGGGAGGGGAAATAAGCACCGGGGAGCTGTTTTTT. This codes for CASSQKLAGGEISTGELFF.

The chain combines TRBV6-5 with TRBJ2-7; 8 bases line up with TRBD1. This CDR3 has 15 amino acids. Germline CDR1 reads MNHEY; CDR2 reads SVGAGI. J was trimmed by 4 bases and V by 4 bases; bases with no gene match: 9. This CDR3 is CASSLFDRGNYEQYF. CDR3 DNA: TGTGCCAGCAGTTTATTCGACAGGGGAAATTACGAGCAGTACTTC.

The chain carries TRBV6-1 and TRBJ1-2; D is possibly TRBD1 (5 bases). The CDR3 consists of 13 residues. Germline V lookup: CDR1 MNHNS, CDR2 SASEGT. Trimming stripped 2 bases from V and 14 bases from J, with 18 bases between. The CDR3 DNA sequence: TGTGCCAGCAGTGAACGGAGGGGCGGGCCGGGAACCTTC. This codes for CASSERRGGPGTF.

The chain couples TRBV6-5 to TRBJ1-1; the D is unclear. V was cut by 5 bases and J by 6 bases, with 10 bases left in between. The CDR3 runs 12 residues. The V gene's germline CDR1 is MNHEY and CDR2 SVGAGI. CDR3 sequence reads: CASSRGGAEAFF. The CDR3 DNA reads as TGTGCCAGCAGTAGAGGTGGTGCTGAAGCTTTCTTT.

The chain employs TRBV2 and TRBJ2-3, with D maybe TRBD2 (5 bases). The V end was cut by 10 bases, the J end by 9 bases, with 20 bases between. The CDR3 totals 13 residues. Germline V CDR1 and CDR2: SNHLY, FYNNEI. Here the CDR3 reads CAIGIATIETQYF. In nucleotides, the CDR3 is TGTGCCATAGGAATAGCGACAATAGAGACGCAGTATTTT.

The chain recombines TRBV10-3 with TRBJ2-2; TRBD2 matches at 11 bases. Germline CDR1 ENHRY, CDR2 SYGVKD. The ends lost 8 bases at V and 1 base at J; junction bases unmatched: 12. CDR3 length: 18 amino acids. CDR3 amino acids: CAILPKPTSGMNTGELFF. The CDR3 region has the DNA TGTGCCATCCTGCCCAAACCGACTAGCGGGATGAACACCGGGGAGCTGTTTTTT.

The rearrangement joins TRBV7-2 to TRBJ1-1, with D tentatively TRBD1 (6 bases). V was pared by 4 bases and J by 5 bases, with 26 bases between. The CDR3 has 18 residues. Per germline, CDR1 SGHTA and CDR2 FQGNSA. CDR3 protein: CASSSRGGGKVVRTEAFF. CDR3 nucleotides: TGTGCCAGCAGCTCCAGGGGTGGGGGCAAGGTTGTTCGGACTGAAGCTTTCTTT. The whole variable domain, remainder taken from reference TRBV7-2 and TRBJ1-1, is GAGVSQSPSNKVTEKGKDVELRCDPISGHTALYWYRQSLGQGLEFLIYFQGNSAPDKSGLPSDRFSAERTGGSVSTLTIQRTQQEDSAVYLCASSSRGGGKVVRTEAFFGQGTRLTVV.

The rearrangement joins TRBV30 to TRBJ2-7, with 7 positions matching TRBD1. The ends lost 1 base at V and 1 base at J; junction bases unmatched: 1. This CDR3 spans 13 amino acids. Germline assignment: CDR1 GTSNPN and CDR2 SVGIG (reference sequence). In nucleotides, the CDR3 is TGTGCCTGGAGTGGACAGGGTTCCTACGAGCAGTACTTC. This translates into CAWSGQGSYEQYF.

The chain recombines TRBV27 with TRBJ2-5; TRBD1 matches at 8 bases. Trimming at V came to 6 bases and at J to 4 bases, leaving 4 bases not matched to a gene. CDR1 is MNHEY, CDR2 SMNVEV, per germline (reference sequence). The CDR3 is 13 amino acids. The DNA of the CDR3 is TGTGCCAGCAGCCCGGACAGGGTAGAGACCCAGTACTTC. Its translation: CASSPDRVETQYF.

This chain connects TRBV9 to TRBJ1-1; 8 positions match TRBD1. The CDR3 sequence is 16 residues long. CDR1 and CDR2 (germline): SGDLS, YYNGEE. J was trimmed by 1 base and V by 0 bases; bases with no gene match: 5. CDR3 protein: CASSVDIGTGNTEAFF. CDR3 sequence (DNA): TGTGCCAGCAGCGTAGATATTGGGACAGGGAACACTGAAGCTTTCTTT.

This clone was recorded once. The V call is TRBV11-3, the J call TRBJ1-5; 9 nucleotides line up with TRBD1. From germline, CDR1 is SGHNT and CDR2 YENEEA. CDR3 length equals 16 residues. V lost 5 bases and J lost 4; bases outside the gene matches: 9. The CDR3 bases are TGTGCCAGCAGCAACGGGGACAGGGTAGGGAATCAGCCCCAGCATTTT. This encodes CASSNGDRVGNQPQHF. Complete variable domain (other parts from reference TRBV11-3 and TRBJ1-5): EAGVVQSPRYKIIEKKQPVAFWCNPISGHNTLYWYLQNLGQGPELLIRYENEEAVDDSQLPKDRFSAERLKGVDSTLKIQPAELGDSAVYLCASSNGDRVGNQPQHFGDGTRLSIL.

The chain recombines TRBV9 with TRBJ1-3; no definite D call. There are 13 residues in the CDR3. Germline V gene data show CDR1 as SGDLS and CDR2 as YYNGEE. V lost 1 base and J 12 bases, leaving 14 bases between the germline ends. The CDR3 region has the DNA TGTGCCAGCAGCGTAAAAAGTGGTGAGGACATATATTTT. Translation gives CASSVKSGEDIYF.

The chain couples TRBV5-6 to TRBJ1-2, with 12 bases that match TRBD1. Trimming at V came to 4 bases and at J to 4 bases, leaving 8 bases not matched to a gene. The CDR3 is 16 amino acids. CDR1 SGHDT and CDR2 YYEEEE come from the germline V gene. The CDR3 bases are TGTGCCAGCAGCAGCGGGACAGGGGGCGGTGGCTATGGCTACACCTTC. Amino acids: CASSSGTGGGGYGYTF.

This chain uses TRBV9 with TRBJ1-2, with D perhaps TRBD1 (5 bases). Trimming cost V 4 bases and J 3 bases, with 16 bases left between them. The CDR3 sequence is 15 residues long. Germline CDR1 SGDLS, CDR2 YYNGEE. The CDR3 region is CASSPSPRVYYGYTF. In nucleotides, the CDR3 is TGTGCCAGCAGCCCGAGCCCCAGGGTTTACTATGGCTACACCTTC.

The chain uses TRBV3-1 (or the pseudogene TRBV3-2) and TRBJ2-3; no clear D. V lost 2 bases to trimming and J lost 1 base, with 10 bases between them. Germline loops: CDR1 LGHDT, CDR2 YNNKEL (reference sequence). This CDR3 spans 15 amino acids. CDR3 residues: CASSQRARRTDTQYF. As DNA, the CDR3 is TGTGCCAGCAGCCAAAGAGCGAGGCGCACAGATACGCAGTATTTT.

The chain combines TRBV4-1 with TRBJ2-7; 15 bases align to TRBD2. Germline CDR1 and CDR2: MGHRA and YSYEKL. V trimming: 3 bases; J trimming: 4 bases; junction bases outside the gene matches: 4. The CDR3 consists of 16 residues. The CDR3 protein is CASSQGLAGGAYEQYF. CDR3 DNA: TGCGCCAGCAGCCAGGGACTAGCGGGGGGTGCGTACGAGCAGTACTTC.